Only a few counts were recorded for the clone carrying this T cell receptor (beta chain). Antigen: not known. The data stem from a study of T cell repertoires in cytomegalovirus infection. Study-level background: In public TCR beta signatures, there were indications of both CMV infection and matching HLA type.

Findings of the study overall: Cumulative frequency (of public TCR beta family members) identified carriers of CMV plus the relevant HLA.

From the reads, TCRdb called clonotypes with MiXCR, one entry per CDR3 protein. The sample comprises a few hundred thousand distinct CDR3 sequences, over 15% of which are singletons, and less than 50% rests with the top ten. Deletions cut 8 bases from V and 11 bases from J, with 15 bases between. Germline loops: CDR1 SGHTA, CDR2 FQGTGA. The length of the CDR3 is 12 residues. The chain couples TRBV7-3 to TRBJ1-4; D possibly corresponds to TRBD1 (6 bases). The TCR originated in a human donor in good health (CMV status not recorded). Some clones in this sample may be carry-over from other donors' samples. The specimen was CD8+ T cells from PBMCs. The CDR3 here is CASGSLQGKLFF. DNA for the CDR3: TGTGCCAGCGGATCCTTACAGGGTAAACTGTTTTTT.